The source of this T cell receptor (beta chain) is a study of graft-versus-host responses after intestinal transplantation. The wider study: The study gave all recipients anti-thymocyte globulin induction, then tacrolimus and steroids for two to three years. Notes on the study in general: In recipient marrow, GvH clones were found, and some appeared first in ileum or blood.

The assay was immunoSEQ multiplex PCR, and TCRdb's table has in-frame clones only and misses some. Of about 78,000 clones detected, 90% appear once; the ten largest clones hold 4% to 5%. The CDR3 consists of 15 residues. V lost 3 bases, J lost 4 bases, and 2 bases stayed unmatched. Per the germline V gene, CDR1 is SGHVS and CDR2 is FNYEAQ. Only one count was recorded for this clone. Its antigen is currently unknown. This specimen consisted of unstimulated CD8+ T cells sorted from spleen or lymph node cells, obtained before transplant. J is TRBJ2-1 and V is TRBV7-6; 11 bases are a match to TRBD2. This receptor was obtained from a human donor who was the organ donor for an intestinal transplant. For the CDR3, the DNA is TGTGCCAGCAGCTTTAGCGGGGGGGCTTACAATGAGCAGTTCTTC. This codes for CASSFSGGAYNEQFF.